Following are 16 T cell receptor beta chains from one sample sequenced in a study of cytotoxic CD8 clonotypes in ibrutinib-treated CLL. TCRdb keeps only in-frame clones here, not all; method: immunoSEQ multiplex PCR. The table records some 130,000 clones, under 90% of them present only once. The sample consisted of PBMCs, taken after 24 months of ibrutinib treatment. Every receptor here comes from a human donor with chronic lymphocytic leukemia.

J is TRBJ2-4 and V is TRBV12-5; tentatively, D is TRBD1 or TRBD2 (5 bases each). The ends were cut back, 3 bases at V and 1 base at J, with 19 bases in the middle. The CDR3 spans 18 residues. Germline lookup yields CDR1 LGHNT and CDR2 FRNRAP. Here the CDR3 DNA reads TGTGCTAGTGGTTTAGCAGTGATGGCTGGGGACGCCAAAAACATTCAGTACTTC. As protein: CASGLAVMAGDAKNIQYF. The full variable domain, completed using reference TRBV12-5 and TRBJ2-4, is DARVTQTPRHKVTEMGQEVTMRCQPILGHNTVFWYRQTMMQGLELLAYFRNRAPLDDSGMPKDRFSAEMPDATLATLKIQPSEPRDSAVYFCASGLAVMAGDAKNIQYFGAGTRLSVL.

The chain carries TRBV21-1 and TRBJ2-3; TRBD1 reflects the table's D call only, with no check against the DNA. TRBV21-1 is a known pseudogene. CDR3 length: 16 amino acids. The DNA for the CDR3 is TGTGCCAGCAGCAAAATACCAGGGGGCAACGCAGATACGCAGTATTTT. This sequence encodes CASSKIPGGNADTQYF.

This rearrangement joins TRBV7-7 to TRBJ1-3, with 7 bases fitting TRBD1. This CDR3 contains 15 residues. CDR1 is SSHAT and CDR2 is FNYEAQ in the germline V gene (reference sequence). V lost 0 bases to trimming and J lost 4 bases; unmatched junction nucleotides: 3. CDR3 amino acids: CASSLAGGAGNTIYF. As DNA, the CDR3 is TGTGCCAGCAGCTTAGCAGGGGGCGCCGGAAACACCATATATTTT.

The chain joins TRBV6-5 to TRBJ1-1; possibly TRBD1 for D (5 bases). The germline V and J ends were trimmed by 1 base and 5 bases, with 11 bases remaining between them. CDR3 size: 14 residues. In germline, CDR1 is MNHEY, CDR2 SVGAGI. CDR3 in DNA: TGTGCCAGCAGTTACTTTGGAGGGGCTACTGAAGCTTTCTTT. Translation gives CASSYFGGATEAFF.

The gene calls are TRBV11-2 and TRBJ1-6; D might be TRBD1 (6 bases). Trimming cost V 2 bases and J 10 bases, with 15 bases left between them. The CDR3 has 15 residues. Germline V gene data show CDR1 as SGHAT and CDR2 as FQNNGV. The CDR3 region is CASSLFEQGESPLHF. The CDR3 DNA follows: TGTGCCAGCAGCTTATTTGAACAGGGAGAATCACCCCTCCACTTT. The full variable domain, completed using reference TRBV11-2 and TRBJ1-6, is EAGVAQSPRYKIIEKRQSVAFWCNPISGHATLYWYQQILGQGPKLLIQFQNNGVVDDSQLPKDRFSAERLKGVDSTLKIQPAKLEDSAVYLCASSLFEQGESPLHFGNGTRLTVT.

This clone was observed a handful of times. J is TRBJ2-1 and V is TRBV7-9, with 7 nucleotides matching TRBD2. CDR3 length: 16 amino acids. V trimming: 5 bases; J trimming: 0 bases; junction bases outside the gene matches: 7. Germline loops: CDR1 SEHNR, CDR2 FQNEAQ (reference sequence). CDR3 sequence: CASSGSRGSSYNEQFF. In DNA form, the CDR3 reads TGTGCCAGCAGCGGATCGCGGGGGAGCTCCTACAATGAGCAGTTCTTC.

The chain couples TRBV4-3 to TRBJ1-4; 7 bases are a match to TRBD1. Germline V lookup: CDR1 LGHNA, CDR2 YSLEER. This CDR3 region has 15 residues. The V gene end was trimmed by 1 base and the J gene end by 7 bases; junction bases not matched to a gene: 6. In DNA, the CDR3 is TGCGCCAGCAGCCAAGTTACAGGGGCGGGTGAAAAACTGTTTTTT. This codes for CASSQVTGAGEKLFF.

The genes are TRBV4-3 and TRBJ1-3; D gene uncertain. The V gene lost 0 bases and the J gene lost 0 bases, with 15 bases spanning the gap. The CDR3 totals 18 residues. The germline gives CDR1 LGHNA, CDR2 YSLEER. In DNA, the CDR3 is TGCGCCAGCAGCCAAGAACTCCTGACACCCAGCTCTGGAAACACCATATATTTT. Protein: CASSQELLTPSSGNTIYF.

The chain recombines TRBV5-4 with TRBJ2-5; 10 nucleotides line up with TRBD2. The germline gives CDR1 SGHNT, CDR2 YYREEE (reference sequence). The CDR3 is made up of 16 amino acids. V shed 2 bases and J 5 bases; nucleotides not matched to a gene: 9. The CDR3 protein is CASSFGLAGVEETQYF. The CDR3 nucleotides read TGTGCCAGCAGCTTCGGGCTAGCGGGGGTGGAGGAGACCCAGTACTTC.

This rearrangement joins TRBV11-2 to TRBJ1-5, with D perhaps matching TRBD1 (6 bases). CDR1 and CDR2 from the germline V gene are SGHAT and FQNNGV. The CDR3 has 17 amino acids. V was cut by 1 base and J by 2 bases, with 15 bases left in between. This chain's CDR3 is CASSLGQGGIGNQPQHF. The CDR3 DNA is TGTGCCAGCAGCTTAGGACAAGGGGGTATCGGCAATCAGCCCCAGCATTTT.

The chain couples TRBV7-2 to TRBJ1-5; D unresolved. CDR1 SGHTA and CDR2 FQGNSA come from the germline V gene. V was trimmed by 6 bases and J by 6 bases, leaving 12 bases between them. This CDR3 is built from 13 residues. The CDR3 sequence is CASSQTLGQPQHF. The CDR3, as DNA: TGTGCCAGCAGTCAGACACTGGGTCAGCCCCAGCATTTT.

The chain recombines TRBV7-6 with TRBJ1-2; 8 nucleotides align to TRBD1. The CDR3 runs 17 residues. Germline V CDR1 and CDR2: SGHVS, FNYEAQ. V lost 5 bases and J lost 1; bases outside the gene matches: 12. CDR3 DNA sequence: TGTGCCAGCAGCCTCACGGGACAGGCCAAATTTAACTATGGCTACACCTTC. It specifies CASSLTGQAKFNYGYTF.

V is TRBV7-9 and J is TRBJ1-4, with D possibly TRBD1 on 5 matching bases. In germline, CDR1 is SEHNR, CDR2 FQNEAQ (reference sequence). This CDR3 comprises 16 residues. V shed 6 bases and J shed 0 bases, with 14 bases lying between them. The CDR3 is CASSKQDLATNEKLFF. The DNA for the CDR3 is TGTGCCAGCAGTAAACAGGATTTAGCAACTAATGAAAAACTGTTTTTT.

The CDR3: CASSISVWPPYNQPQHF. The CDR3 DNA is TGTGCCAGTAGTATTTCGGTTTGGCCACCTTACAATCAGCCCCAGCATTTT. The chain joins TRBV19 to TRBJ1-5; D gene uncertain. The CDR3 totals 17 residues. V shed 3 bases and J shed 3 bases, with 18 bases lying between them. Germline V gives CDR1 LNHDA, CDR2 SQIVND (reference sequence).

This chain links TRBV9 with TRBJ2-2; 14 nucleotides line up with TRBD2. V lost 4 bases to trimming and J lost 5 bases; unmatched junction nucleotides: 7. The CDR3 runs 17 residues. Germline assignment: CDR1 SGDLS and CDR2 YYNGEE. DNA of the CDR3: TGTGCCAGCAGCCCCCGACTAGCGGGGGGGCGTACCGGGGAGCTGTTTTTT. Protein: CASSPRLAGGRTGELFF.

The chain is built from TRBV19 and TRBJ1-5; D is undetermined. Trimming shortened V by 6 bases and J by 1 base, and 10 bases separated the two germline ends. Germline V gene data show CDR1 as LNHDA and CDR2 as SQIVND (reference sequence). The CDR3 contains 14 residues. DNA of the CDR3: TGTGCCAGTAGCCTTCGACCAAGCAATCAGCCCCAGCATTTT. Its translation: CASSLRPSNQPQHF.